Sequencing of this T cell receptor (beta chain) was carried out in a study of T cells in localized non-small cell lung cancer. The study's findings and limits: Researchers found a median approximately 57 of the top 100 tumor clones in adjacent lung. In the blood, greater T cell density corresponded to longer overall survival. The highest T cell clonality was in uninvolved adjacent lung, above tumor.

A remark on this clone: The antigen is not known.

The data were produced by immunoSEQ multiplex PCR, yet TCRdb's version contains in-frame clones alone and is incomplete. The sample shows roughly 35,000 clones, over 80% of them seen only once. This CDR3 region has 14 residues. Germline CDR1 MNHNY, CDR2 SVGAGI (reference sequence). Trimming stripped 0 bases from V and 5 bases from J, with 9 bases between. This clonotype was obtained from a woman aged 35 to 70 with stage I lung adenocarcinoma. V is TRBV6-6 and J is TRBJ2-3; possible D gene TRBD2, 5 bases. The sequencing used peripheral blood, collected before any cancer treatment. The CDR3 DNA follows: TGTGCCAGCAGTTACTCCCGGGAAGGAGATACGCAGTATTTT. Encoded protein: CASSYSREGDTQYF.